The rows below give T cell receptor beta chains drawn from one sample of a study of blood T cell repertoires in COVID-19. The data were produced by immunoSEQ multiplex PCR, yet TCRdb's version contains in-frame clones alone and is incomplete. The data show around 15,000 clones, around nine tenths seen once. Material for sequencing was peripheral blood. These TCRs come from a human donor in a cohort sampled during active COVID-19. Both conserved end residues are part of each CDR3. Fields, in order: D gene, V gene, clone size, J gene, CDR3 protein, CDR3 DNA. D genes are given only for firm matches. Size is stated for part of the rows, as once, few or many counts, or as a class when the clone is expanded.

>-|TRBV6-5|once|TRBJ2-5
CASSYAGRETQYF
TGTGCCAGCAGTTACGCAGGCCGAGAGACCCAGTACTTC
>-|TRBV6-5|once|TRBJ2-7
CASSYNRDSYEQYF
TGTGCCAGCAGTTACAACAGGGATTCCTACGAGCAGTACTTC
>TRBD2|TRBV9|-|TRBJ2-3
CASSVVGAGDTDTQYF
TGTGCCAGCAGCGTAGTGGGAGCGGGGGACACAGATACGCAGTATTTT
>-|TRBV7-6|-|TRBJ2-1
CASSPNSAATGEQFF
TGTGCCAGCAGCCCAAACTCTGCTGCTACGGGTGAGCAGTTCTTC
>-|TRBV27|-|TRBJ2-3
CASSLGRGRTDTQYF
TGTGCCAGCAGTTTAGGGCGGGGGCGCACAGATACGCAGTATTTT
>TRBD1|TRBV23-1|-|TRBJ1-5
CASRRGTEYSNQPQHF
TGCGCCAGCAGACGGGGGACAGAATATAGCAATCAGCCCCAGCATTTT
>-|TRBV9|-|TRBJ2-3
CASSSEGALEGSTDTQYF
TGTGCCAGCAGCTCCGAGGGCGCCCTCGAGGGCAGCACAGATACGCAGTATTTT
>-|TRBV24-1|-|TRBJ2-5
CATSDADQETQYF
TGTGCCACCAGTGATGCGGACCAAGAGACCCAGTACTTC
>TRBD1|TRBV7-9|-|TRBJ1-2
CASSTGQGANGYTF
TGTGCCAGCAGCACCGGACAGGGGGCTAATGGCTACACCTTC
>-|TRBV19|-|TRBJ1-1
CASIGGVLSTEAFF
TGTGCCAGTATCGGGGGGGTGTTGAGCACTGAAGCTTTCTTT
>TRBD2|TRBV7-2|-|TRBJ2-7
CASSSLSGGAYEQYF
TGTGCCAGCAGCTCTCTTAGCGGGGGGGCCTACGAGCAGTACTTC
>-|TRBV18|-|TRBJ1-1
CASSPGRPGAEAFF
TGTGCCAGCTCACCGGGTCGGCCGGGAGCTGAAGCTTTCTTT
>-|TRBV6-2/TRBV6-3|-|TRBJ2-3
CASSYPNGGSGDTQYF
TGTGCCAGCAGTTACCCGAACGGAGGGTCGGGTGATACGCAGTATTTT
>-|TRBV7-2|-|TRBJ1-2
CASSKEQSNYGYTF
TGTGCCAGCAGCAAAGAACAGAGTAACTATGGCTACACCTTC
>-|TRBV13|few|TRBJ2-3
CATGGPPRSGDTQYF
TGTGCCACCGGGGGGCCACCGAGGTCGGGGGATACGCAGTATTTT
>TRBD1|TRBV7-3|-|TRBJ2-7
CASSVDRGYEQYF
TGTGCCAGCAGCGTGGACAGGGGTTACGAGCAGTACTTC
>-|TRBV18|once|TRBJ2-3
CASSPAALADTQYF
TGTGCCAGCTCACCAGCGGCATTAGCAGATACGCAGTATTTT
>TRBD2|TRBV9|-|TRBJ2-1
CASSETGLAHEQFF
TGTGCCAGCAGCGAAACGGGACTAGCCCATGAGCAGTTCTTC
>-|TRBV3-1/TRBV3-2|-|TRBJ1-2
CASSLPYQGSGYTF
TGTGCCAGCAGCCTACCTTATCAGGGAAGTGGCTACACCTTC
>TRBD2|TRBV5-4|-|TRBJ2-1
CASTSSGGAGNEQFF
TGTGCCAGCACCTCAAGCGGGGGGGCCGGTAATGAGCAGTTCTTC
>-|TRBV10-2|-|TRBJ1-4
CASINSLNEKLFF
TGCGCCAGCATTAACAGCCTTAATGAAAAACTGTTTTTT
>TRBD1|TRBV6-5|-|TRBJ2-2
CASRPGGAGTGELFF
TGTGCCAGCAGGCCAGGGGGCGCTGGGACCGGGGAGCTGTTTTTT
>-|TRBV19|-|TRBJ2-7
CASSPQQGNYEQYF
TGTGCCAGTAGTCCCCAACAGGGAAACTACGAGCAGTACTTC
>-|TRBV19|-|TRBJ1-1
CASRLGQSNTEAFF
TGTGCCAGTAGGCTCGGACAGAGTAACACTGAAGCTTTCTTT
>-|TRBV6-2/TRBV6-3|-|TRBJ2-3
CASSQDRRDPTDTQYF
TGTGCCAGCAGCCAGGACAGACGGGATCCCACAGATACGCAGTATTTT
>TRBD1|TRBV24-1|-|TRBJ1-2
CATSDPGTGVGYTF
TGTGCCACCAGTGACCCCGGGACAGGGGTGGGCTACACCTTC
>TRBD1|TRBV18|-|TRBJ1-1
CASLLQGANTEAFF
TGTGCCAGCTTATTACAGGGGGCGAACACTGAAGCTTTCTTT
>TRBD2|TRBV7-2|-|TRBJ2-3
CASSVAGGTADTQYF
TGTGCCAGCAGCGTAGCGGGGGGGACTGCAGATACGCAGTATTTT
>-|TRBV19|few|TRBJ2-7
CASSDIPSSEQYF
TGTGCCAGCTCTGACATCCCGTCCTCCGAGCAGTACTTC
>-|TRBV7-3|few|TRBJ2-3
CASSLLAVSTDTQYF
TGTGCCAGCAGCTTACTGGCGGTATCCACAGATACGCAGTATTTT
>-|TRBV5-1|-|TRBJ2-5
CASSRRQEQETQYF
TGCGCCAGCAGCCGGAGACAGGAGCAAGAGACCCAGTACTTC
>-|TRBV4-3|few|TRBJ1-1
CASSQDSGMKAFF
TGCGCCAGCAGCCAAGACTCAGGGATGAAAGCTTTCTTT